A selection of T cell receptor beta chains follows, all from one sample in a study of T cells after posttransplantation cyclophosphamide. Here immunoSEQ multiplex PCR was the method, and the copy in TCRdb shows in-frame clones only, minus some. The sample consists of under 8,500 clones, roughly 80% of them appearing once. The sequencing used CD4+ T cells sorted from blood, collected 950 to 1,200 days after allogeneic stem cell transplant with posttransplant cyclophosphamide. The origin of the receptors is a female patient between 35 and 55 years old who received an allogeneic stem cell transplant from a related donor, was CMV-positive, and had no GVHD. The graft donor may have contributed some T cells. Both conserved end residues are part of each CDR3. The D gene is left open where the match is weak.

d_call: TRBD1; j_call: TRBJ2-5; v_call: TRBV6-5; cdr3_aa: CASSPTQGLGETQYF
d_call: -; j_call: TRBJ2-4; v_call: TRBV9; cdr3_aa: CASSARELENIQYF
d_call: TRBD1; j_call: TRBJ2-7; v_call: TRBV27; cdr3_aa: CASRPPGQGGKQYF
d_call: -; j_call: TRBJ1-2; v_call: TRBV19; cdr3_aa: CASSNQQGNYGYTF
d_call: TRBD1; j_call: TRBJ1-2; v_call: TRBV5-4; cdr3_aa: CAGTTGQAYGYTF
d_call: TRBD1; j_call: TRBJ1-5; v_call: TRBV6-1; cdr3_aa: CAIRGRGQPQHF
d_call: -; j_call: TRBJ2-3; v_call: TRBV2; cdr3_aa: CASRTTLPSEQYF
d_call: TRBD1; j_call: TRBJ1-2; v_call: TRBV5-4; cdr3_aa: CASSVGTGGRYGYTF
d_call: -; j_call: TRBJ1-5; v_call: TRBV27; cdr3_aa: CASTAGRGGQPQHF
d_call: -; j_call: TRBJ2-7; v_call: TRBV5-4; cdr3_aa: CASSLAGGGQARHEQYF
d_call: -; j_call: TRBJ1-3; v_call: TRBV9; cdr3_aa: CASSGELSGNTIYF
d_call: -; j_call: TRBJ2-7; v_call: TRBV13; cdr3_aa: CASSMTGTPYEQYF
d_call: TRBD2; j_call: TRBJ2-5; v_call: TRBV19; cdr3_aa: CASSIQRGFQETQYF
d_call: TRBD1; j_call: TRBJ2-1; v_call: TRBV7-2; cdr3_aa: CASSVDRGRDEQFF
d_call: TRBD2; j_call: TRBJ2-3; v_call: TRBV5-1; cdr3_aa: CASSLWTSGASLWIDTQYF
d_call: TRBD1; j_call: TRBJ2-7; v_call: TRBV11-2; cdr3_aa: CASSPRDRATGQYF
d_call: -; j_call: TRBJ1-1; v_call: TRBV9; cdr3_aa: CASSRGGGRGTEAFF
d_call: -; j_call: TRBJ2-5; v_call: TRBV19; cdr3_aa: CASSIQGLAETQYF
d_call: TRBD2; j_call: TRBJ2-7; v_call: TRBV2; cdr3_aa: CASRPGLAGGPETYEQYF
d_call: TRBD1; j_call: TRBJ1-5; v_call: TRBV6-5; cdr3_aa: CASSSPGGRQPQHF
d_call: TRBD2; j_call: TRBJ2-5; v_call: TRBV2; cdr3_aa: CASSEALRGGRETQYF